The following is a TCR beta chain sequence with its context. The antigen remains undetermined. This record comes from a study of T cell repertoires in cytomegalovirus infection. About the study: CMV epitopes, recently identified HLA-C-restricted and well-studied HLA-B-restricted, were used. Indicated by public TCR beta signatures were CMV infection and matching HLA type.

The V and J ends lost 0 bases and 9 bases, in that order; junction bases with no gene match: 7. Per germline, CDR1 LNHNV and CDR2 YYDKDF (reference sequence). The CDR3 has 15 residues. General study points: CMV carriers with the relevant HLA were identified by cumulative public TCR beta family frequency. In two of eight donors, the top clonotype was HLA-C-restricted CMV-specific.

TCRdb re-analysed the reads in MiXCR, keeping a single row per CDR3 protein. Found here are a few hundred thousand distinct CDR3 sequences, roughly 42% of them singletons; the top ten hold about two fifths. The origin of this receptor is a human donor in good health (CMV status not recorded). Some clones in this sample may be carry-over from other donors' samples. J is TRBJ2-1 and V is TRBV15; 8 bases are a match to TRBD2. The sample in question was cultured PBMCs, obtained from culture after CMV antigen stimulation. Here the CDR3 DNA reads TGTGCCACCAGCAGAGATGGTAGCGGGGTGACTGAGCAGTTCTTC. Translated: CATSRDGSGVTEQFF.